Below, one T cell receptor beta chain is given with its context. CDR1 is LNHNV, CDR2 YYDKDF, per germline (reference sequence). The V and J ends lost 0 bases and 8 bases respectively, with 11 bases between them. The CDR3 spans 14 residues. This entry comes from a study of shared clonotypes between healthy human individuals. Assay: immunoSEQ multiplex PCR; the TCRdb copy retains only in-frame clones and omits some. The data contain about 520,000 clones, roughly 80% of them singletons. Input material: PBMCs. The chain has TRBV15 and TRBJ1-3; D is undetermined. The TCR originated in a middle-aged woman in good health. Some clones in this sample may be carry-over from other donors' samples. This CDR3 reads CATSRDTGMDTIYF. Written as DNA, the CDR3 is TGTGCCACCAGCAGAGATACCGGGATGGACACCATATATTTT.